This TCR beta chain was observed in a study of beta chain features in type 1 diabetes. Study summary: Sorted cells numbering some 110 million were examined across all samples. Findings and limits, study-wide: Within each of all four CD4+ subsets, Type 1 diabetes patients had TCRB CDR3s that were moderately but significantly shorter. cDNA-based reads could over-represent cells with high TCR expression. There were fewer insertions and more deletions at the VDJ junctions of type 1 diabetes patients.

A remark on this clone: As yet, its antigen is unknown.

The isolated RNA, all of it, was reverse transcribed, so expressed TCRB transcripts were what got sequenced. Profiled with immunoSEQ multiplex PCR; TCRdb holds only in-frame clones, not every one. This sample carries 450,000 to 600,000 clones, about 30% of them seen once, and the ten largest clones take around 0.065%. V was shortened by 2 bases and J by 2 bases, with 8 bases between the two germline ends. Germline V gene lookup returns CDR1 SGHTA and CDR2 FQGNSA. This CDR3 has 14 residues. Source material: naive CD4+ T cells from blood. This TCR was recovered from a man between 18 and 35 years old in good health. The J gene is TRBJ2-3, the V gene TRBV7-2; no definite D call. CDR3 bases: TGTGCCAGCAGCTTATTGACTTTCACAGATACGCAGTATTTT. Protein sequence: CASSLLTFTDTQYF.